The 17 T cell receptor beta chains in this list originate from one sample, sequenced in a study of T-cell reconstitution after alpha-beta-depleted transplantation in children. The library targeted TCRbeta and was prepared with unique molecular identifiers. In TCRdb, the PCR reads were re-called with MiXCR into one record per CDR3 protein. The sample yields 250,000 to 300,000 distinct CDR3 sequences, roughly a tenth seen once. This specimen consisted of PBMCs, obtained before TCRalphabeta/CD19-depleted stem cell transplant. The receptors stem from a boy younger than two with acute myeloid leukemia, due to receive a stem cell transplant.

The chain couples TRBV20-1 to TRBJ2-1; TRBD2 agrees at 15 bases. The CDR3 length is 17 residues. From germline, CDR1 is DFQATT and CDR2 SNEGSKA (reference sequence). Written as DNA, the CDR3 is TGCAGCGCTCAGGGACTAGCGGGAGGCGGCTCCTACAATGAGCAGTTCTTC. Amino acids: CSAQGLAGGGSYNEQFF.

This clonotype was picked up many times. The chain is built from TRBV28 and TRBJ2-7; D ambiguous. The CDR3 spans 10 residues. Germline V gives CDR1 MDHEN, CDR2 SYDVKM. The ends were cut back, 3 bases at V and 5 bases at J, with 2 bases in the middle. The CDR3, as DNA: TGTGCCAGCAGTTTTCACGAGCAGTACTTC. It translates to CASSFHEQYF.

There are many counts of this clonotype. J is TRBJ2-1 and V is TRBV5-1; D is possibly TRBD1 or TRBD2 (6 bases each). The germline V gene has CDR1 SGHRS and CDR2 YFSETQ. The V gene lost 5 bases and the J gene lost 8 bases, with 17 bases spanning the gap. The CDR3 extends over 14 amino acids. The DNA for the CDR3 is TGCGCCAGCAGACCTAGTTCGGGGGCCCATGAGCAGTTCTTC. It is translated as CASRPSSGAHEQFF.

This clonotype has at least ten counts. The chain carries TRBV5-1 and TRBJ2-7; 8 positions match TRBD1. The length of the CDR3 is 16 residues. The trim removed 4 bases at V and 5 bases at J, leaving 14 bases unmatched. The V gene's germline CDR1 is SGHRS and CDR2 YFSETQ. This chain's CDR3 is CASSPSRGRLPHEQYF. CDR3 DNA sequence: TGCGCCAGCAGCCCATCCAGGGGGCGATTACCACACGAGCAGTACTTC. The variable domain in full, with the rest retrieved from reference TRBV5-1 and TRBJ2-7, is KAGVTQTPRYLIKTRGQQVTLSCSPISGHRSVSWYQQTPGQGLQFLFEYFSETQRNKGNFPGRFSGRQFSNSRSEMNVSTLELGDSALYLCASSPSRGRLPHEQYFGPGTRLTVT.

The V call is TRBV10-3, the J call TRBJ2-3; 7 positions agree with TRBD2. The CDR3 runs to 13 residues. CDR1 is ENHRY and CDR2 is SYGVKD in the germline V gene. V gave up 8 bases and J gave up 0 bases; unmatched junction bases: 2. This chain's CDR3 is CAIGAGSTDTQYF. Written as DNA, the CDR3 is TGTGCCATCGGAGCGGGAAGCACAGATACGCAGTATTTT.

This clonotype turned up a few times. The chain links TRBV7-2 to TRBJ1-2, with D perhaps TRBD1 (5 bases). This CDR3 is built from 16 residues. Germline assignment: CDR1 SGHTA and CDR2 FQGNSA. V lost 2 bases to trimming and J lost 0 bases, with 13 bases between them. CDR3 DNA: TGTGCCAGCAGCTTAAGGGGACGTCCTACTAACTATGGCTACACCTTC. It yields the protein CASSLRGRPTNYGYTF.

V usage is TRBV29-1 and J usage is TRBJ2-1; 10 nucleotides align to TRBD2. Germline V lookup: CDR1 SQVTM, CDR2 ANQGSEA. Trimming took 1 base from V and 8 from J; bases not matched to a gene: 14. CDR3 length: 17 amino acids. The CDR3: CSVEGWLAGVFLDEQFF. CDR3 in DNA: TGCAGCGTTGAAGGGTGGCTAGCGGGAGTTTTTTTAGATGAGCAGTTCTTC.

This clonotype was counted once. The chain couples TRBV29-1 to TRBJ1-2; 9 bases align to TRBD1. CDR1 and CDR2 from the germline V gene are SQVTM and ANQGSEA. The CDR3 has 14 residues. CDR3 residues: CIVATGTGRHGYTF. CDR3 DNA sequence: TGCATCGTCGCCACCGGGACAGGGAGACATGGCTACACCTTC.

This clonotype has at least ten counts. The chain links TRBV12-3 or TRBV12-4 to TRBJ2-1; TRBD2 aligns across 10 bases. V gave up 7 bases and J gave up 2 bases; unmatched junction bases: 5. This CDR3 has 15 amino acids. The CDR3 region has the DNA TGTGCCAGCAAGGGGACTAGCGTAACCTACAATGAGCAGTTCTTC. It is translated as CASKGTSVTYNEQFF.

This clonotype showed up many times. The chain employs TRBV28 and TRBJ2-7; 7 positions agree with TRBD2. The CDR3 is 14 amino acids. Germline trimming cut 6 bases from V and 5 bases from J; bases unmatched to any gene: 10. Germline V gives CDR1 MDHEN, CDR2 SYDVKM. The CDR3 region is CASSPRLAKNEQYF. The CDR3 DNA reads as TGTGCCAGCAGCCCCAGACTAGCTAAGAACGAGCAGTACTTC.

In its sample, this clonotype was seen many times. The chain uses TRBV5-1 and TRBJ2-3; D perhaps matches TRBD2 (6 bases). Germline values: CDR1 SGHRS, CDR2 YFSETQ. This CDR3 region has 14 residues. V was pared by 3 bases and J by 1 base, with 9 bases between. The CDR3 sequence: CASSYGGGTDTQYF. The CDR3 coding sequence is TGCGCCAGCAGCTATGGCGGGGGCACAGATACGCAGTATTTT.

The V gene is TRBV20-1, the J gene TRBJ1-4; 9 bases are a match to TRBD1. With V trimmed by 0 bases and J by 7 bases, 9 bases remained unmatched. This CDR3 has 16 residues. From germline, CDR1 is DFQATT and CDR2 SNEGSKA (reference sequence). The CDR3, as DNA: TGCAGTGCTAGAGATCCGGGACAGGGTCTTACTGAAAAACTGTTTTTT. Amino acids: CSARDPGQGLTEKLFF.

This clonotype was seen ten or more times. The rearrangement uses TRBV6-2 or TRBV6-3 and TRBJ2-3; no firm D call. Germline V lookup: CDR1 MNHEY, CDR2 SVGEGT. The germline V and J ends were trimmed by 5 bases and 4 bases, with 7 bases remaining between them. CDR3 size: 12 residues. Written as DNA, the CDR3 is TGTGCCAGCAGTGCCCAGGCAGATACGCAGTATTTT. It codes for CASSAQADTQYF.

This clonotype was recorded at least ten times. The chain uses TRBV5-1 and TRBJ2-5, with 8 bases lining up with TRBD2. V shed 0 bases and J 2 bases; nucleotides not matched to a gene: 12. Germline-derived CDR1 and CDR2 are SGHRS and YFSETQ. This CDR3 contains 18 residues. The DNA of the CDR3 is TGCGCCAGCAGCTTGGCCGGTAGCGGGACACCCCAACAAGAGACCCAGTACTTC. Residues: CASSLAGSGTPQQETQYF.

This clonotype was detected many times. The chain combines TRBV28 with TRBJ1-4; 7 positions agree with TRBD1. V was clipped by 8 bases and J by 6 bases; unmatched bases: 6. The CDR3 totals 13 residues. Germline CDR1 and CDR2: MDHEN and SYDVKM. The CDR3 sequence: CASYRRGHEKLFF. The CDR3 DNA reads TGTGCCAGCTACCGGAGGGGGCATGAAAAACTGTTTTTT.

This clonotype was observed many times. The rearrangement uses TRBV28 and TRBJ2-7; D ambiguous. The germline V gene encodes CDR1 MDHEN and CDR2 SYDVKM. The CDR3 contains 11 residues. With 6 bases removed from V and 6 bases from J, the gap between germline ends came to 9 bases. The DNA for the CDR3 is TGTGCCAGCAGCCTACGTTTCGAGCAGTACTTC. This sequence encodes CASSLRFEQYF.

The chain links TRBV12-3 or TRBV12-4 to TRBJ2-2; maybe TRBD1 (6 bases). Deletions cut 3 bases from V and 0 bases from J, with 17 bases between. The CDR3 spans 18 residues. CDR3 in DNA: TGTGCCAGCAGTTTCTTCATTCAGGGGAAAGCGAACACCGGGGAGCTGTTTTTT. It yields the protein CASSFFIQGKANTGELFF.